Shown below are 27 T cell receptor beta chains from a single sample sequenced in a study of T cells after yellow fever vaccination. TCRdb independently ran MiXCR on the 5' RACE reads; one entry per CDR3 protein. Of a few hundred thousand distinct CDR3 sequences in the sample, 3.6% are singletons; the top ten hold around 22%. Sequencing was performed on PBMCs, taken on the day of the yellow fever booster vaccination. These receptor sequences come from a man between 18 and 29 years old who received the YFV17D yellow fever vaccine.

This clonotype has a handful of counts. This sequence joins TRBV5-1 and TRBJ1-1; D remains unclear. This CDR3 has 14 residues. From germline, CDR1 is SGHRS and CDR2 YFSETQ. Trimming stripped 1 base from V and 0 bases from J, with 7 bases between. CDR3 sequence reads: CASSLQHLNTEAFF. The CDR3 DNA reads TGCGCCAGCAGCTTGCAACACCTGAACACTGAAGCTTTCTTT.

This clonotype was seen at least ten times. The V gene is TRBV30, the J gene TRBJ2-7, with 12 bases matching TRBD1. The CDR3 runs 14 residues. Trimming took 3 bases from V and 2 from J; bases not matched to a gene: 2. Germline V gene lookup returns CDR1 GTSNPN and CDR2 SVGIG (reference sequence). For the CDR3, the DNA is TGTGCCTGGAGGGGGACAGGGGGCCCCTACGAGCAGTACTTC. It is translated as CAWRGTGGPYEQYF.

This clonotype was seen a handful of times. This chain connects TRBV6-6 to TRBJ2-3; D assignment may be TRBD1 or TRBD2 (5 bases each). Per germline, CDR1 MNHNY and CDR2 SVGAGI (reference sequence). The CDR3 consists of 15 residues. With 5 bases removed from V and 3 bases from J, the gap between germline ends came to 15 bases. CDR3 in DNA: TGTGCCAGCAGTATCCGGGGCCCGCGGACAGATACGCAGTATTTT. Encoded protein: CASSIRGPRTDTQYF.

This clonotype was seen a few times. The chain is built from TRBV6-2 or TRBV6-3 and TRBJ1-1; TRBD1 is a possible D gene (5 bases). The CDR3 runs to 14 residues. From germline, CDR1 is MNHEY and CDR2 SVGEGT. The V end lost 6 bases, the J end lost 0 bases, and 11 bases lay between the germline ends. CDR3 amino acids: CASSLGHLNTEAFF. The CDR3 DNA follows: TGTGCCAGCAGCCTCGGACACCTGAACACTGAAGCTTTCTTT.

This clonotype was detected many times. The chain recombines TRBV7-8 with TRBJ2-7, with 9 bases matching TRBD1. Trimming removed 3 bases from V and 3 bases from J; junction bases left unmatched: 9. The CDR3 consists of 16 residues. Germline CDR1 SGHVS, CDR2 FQNEAQ. The CDR3 here is CASSLSSGTGNYEQYF. DNA of the CDR3: TGTGCCAGCAGCTTGAGCTCCGGGACAGGGAACTACGAGCAGTACTTC.

This clonotype was seen only a few times. The chain uses TRBV18 and TRBJ2-3, with a tentative D call TRBD2 (6 bases). CDR1 and CDR2 (germline): KGHSH, LQKENI. This CDR3 has 14 amino acids. V was cut by 1 base and J by 3 bases, with 8 bases left in between. The CDR3, as DNA: TGTGCCAGCTCACCACAGGGACTGACAGATACGCAGTATTTT. This gives the protein CASSPQGLTDTQYF.

The J gene is TRBJ1-6, the V gene TRBV18; 7 bases match TRBD1. V shed 6 bases, J shed 11 bases, and the junction held 10 bases outside the gene matches. The CDR3 is 14 amino acids. Germline V gives CDR1 KGHSH, CDR2 LQKENI. The DNA of the CDR3 is TGTGCCAGCTCGACCGGGACACAGGGGCCACCCCTCCACTTT. The encoded protein is CASSTGTQGPPLHF.

This clonotype was detected ten times or more. J is TRBJ2-4 and V is TRBV28, with D perhaps assigned TRBD1 or TRBD2 (6 bases each). The ends were cut back, 3 bases at V and 0 bases at J, with 12 bases in the middle. This CDR3 is 16 amino acids long. In germline, CDR1 is MDHEN, CDR2 SYDVKM. CDR3 loop: CASSFLGGLAKNIQYF. The CDR3 DNA is TGTGCCAGCAGTTTCCTCGGGGGCCTAGCCAAAAACATTCAGTACTTC.

This clonotype appeared many times. DNA for the CDR3: TGTGCCAGCAGCTTCGTAGGCCGGGAACGTTGGAGTACGCAGTATTTT. Its translation is CASSFVGRERWSTQYF. The chain combines TRBV7-9 with TRBJ2-3, with a weak D call TRBD2 (5 bases). Trimming took 3 bases from V and 8 from J, leaving 21 bases between them. This CDR3 is 16 amino acids long. Germline V CDR1 and CDR2: SEHNR, FQNEAQ (reference sequence).

This clonotype was seen repeatedly, ten times or more. As DNA, the CDR3 is TGTGCCAGCAGCTTGGCTCGGATAGCGGGCGGGAATCAGGAGACCCAGTACTTC. Translation: CASSLARIAGGNQETQYF. The chain is built from TRBV5-6 and TRBJ2-5, with 7 bases matching TRBD2. The CDR3 is made up of 18 amino acids. Germline CDR1 SGHDT, CDR2 YYEEEE. The V segment lost 0 bases and the J segment 5 bases; nucleotides outside the gene matches: 16.

This clonotype appeared many times. The chain uses TRBV14 and TRBJ2-3, with D perhaps matching TRBD1 or TRBD2 (5 bases each). The germline V and J ends were trimmed by 0 bases and 6 bases, with 19 bases remaining between them. Per germline, CDR1 SGHDN and CDR2 FVKESK. This CDR3 has 17 amino acids. The CDR3 loop reads CASSQDGDPAFMDTQYF. Here the CDR3 DNA reads TGTGCCAGCAGCCAAGATGGGGACCCTGCCTTCATGGATACGCAGTATTTT.

This clonotype came up many times. In DNA, the CDR3 is TGTGCCAGCAGTCGGAGCAGGGGTACCGATGAGCAGTTCTTC. This translates into CASSRSRGTDEQFF. The chain links TRBV6-2 or TRBV6-3 to TRBJ2-1, with a tentative D call TRBD1 (6 bases). CDR1 MNHEY and CDR2 SVGEGT come from the germline V gene. The V gene lost 5 bases and the J gene lost 8 bases, with 16 bases spanning the gap. This CDR3 has 14 amino acids.

At least ten counts were recorded for this clonotype. This rearrangement joins TRBV25-1 to TRBJ1-6, with no clear D. With 8 bases removed from V and 5 bases from J, the gap between germline ends came to 10 bases. CDR1 and CDR2 from the germline V gene are MGHDK and SYGVNS. CDR3 length: 13 residues. This CDR3 is CASSYTDNSPLHF. The DNA for the CDR3 is TGTGCCAGCTCCTACACGGATAATTCACCCCTCCACTTT.

This clonotype was detected a few times. The chain employs TRBV6-5 and TRBJ2-5; D is possibly TRBD2 (5 bases). V was cut by 0 bases and J by 5 bases, with 13 bases left in between. The CDR3 runs to 15 residues. Germline CDR1 and CDR2: MNHEY and SVGAGI. This chain's CDR3 is CASSYSPAARETQYF. The CDR3 DNA reads TGTGCCAGCAGTTACTCTCCAGCGGCGAGGGAGACCCAGTACTTC.

In this sample, this clonotype turned up many times. The chain employs TRBV4-1 and TRBJ2-7, with TRBD1 as a possible D gene (7 bases). CDR3 size: 15 residues. Trimming shortened V by 4 bases and J by 0 bases, and 13 bases separated the two germline ends. Germline V gives CDR1 MGHRA, CDR2 YSYEKL. CDR3 in amino acids: CASSRDREASYEQYF. DNA of the CDR3: TGCGCCAGCAGCCGCGACAGGGAGGCCTCCTACGAGCAGTACTTC.

This clonotype was detected only a few times. The V and J genes are TRBV5-5 and TRBJ2-3; 12 bases are a match to TRBD2. This CDR3 region has 17 residues. Germline CDR1 is SGHKS and CDR2 is YYEKEE (reference sequence). Trimming took 1 base from V and 4 from J; bases not matched to a gene: 7. In DNA form, the CDR3 reads TGTGCCAGCAGCTTGTGGGCTAGCGGGGGGGCCGCAGATACGCAGTATTTT. This translates into CASSLWASGGAADTQYF.

CDR3 amino acids: CASSLATGAGTDTQYF. CDR3 DNA: TGCGCCAGCAGCTTGGCGACAGGGGCAGGGACAGATACGCAGTATTTT. V usage is TRBV5-1 and J usage is TRBJ2-3; 8 positions match TRBD1. The CDR3 has 16 amino acids. V lost 0 bases and J lost 3; bases outside the gene matches: 6. Germline V CDR1 and CDR2: SGHRS, YFSETQ.

This clonotype was observed at least ten times. The chain joins TRBV15 to TRBJ1-1; D is ambiguous. V was pared by 1 base and J by 8 bases, with 11 bases between. From germline, CDR1 is LNHNV and CDR2 YYDKDF (reference sequence). The length of the CDR3 is 13 residues. The CDR3 region has the DNA TGTGCCACCAGCAGAGGAGACATACGAGAAGCTTTCTTT. Protein: CATSRGDIREAFF.

This chain joins TRBV12-3 or TRBV12-4 and TRBJ1-1; 9 nucleotides line up with TRBD1. Germline trimming cut 10 bases from V and 7 bases from J; bases unmatched to any gene: 7. CDR3 length: 12 residues. DNA for the CDR3: TGTGCCACCAGGGACAGGGAGGATGAAGCTTTCTTT. It codes for CATRDREDEAFF.

This clonotype was seen many times. The chain is built from TRBV5-1 and TRBJ1-5; D gene ambiguous. Germline-derived CDR1 and CDR2 are SGHRS and YFSETQ. The CDR3 covers 14 residues. Trimming cost V 5 bases and J 1 base, with 10 bases left between them. DNA for the CDR3: TGCGCCAGCAGTCCCGACGGAAGCAATCAGCCCCAGCATTTT. This encodes CASSPDGSNQPQHF.

This clonotype was seen repeatedly, ten times or more. The chain is built from TRBV12-3 or TRBV12-4 and TRBJ1-5, with 7 bases aligning to TRBD1. V dropped 6 bases and J dropped 7; count of bases not matched to a gene: 12. The CDR3 runs 15 residues. The CDR3 bases are TGTGCCAGCAGACCTGGGACAGAGACGAGCCAGCCCCAGCATTTT. Amino acids: CASRPGTETSQPQHF.

V is TRBV1 and J is TRBJ1-1; the DNA was not used to check the table's D call, TRBD1. TRBV1 is given as a pseudogene. This CDR3 region has 18 residues. The CDR3: CTSSPLERTGDNVTEAFF. CDR3 bases: TGCACCAGCAGCCCGCTTGAGAGGACAGGGGACAACGTGACTGAAGCTTTCTTT.

This clonotype has ten or more counts. The V call is TRBV10-2, the J call TRBJ2-7; D is perhaps TRBD2 (6 bases). Trimming stripped 6 bases from V and 0 bases from J, with 9 bases between. Looked up from germline, CDR1 is WSHSY and CDR2 is SAAADI. The CDR3 runs to 13 residues. The CDR3 is CASSRDFSYEQYF. The CDR3 DNA is TGCGCCAGCAGCCGGGACTTCTCCTACGAGCAGTACTTC.

Only a few counts were recorded for this clonotype. The CDR3 nucleotides are TGTGCCAGCAGCTTCGTCGTGCAGAGCACAGATACGCAGTATTTT. Protein: CASSFVVQSTDTQYF. This chain connects TRBV7-8 to TRBJ2-3; D uncertain. Germline V gene sequence: CDR1 SGHVS, CDR2 FQNEAQ. Trimming pared 3 bases from V and 0 bases from J, leaving 10 bases between. The CDR3 runs 15 residues.

In its sample, this clonotype was seen many times. This chain links TRBV5-1 with TRBJ2-7; unclear D gene. The CDR3 length is 13 residues. Germline V gene lookup returns CDR1 SGHRS and CDR2 YFSETQ. V lost 0 bases to trimming and J lost 3 bases, with 7 bases between them. The CDR3 spells CASSLAPLYEQYF. CDR3 DNA sequence: TGCGCCAGCAGCTTGGCCCCACTCTACGAGCAGTACTTC.

This clonotype was found a few times. The J gene is TRBJ1-4, the V gene TRBV5-1, with 10 bases aligning to TRBD1. V was pared by 4 bases and J by 0 bases, with 12 bases of the junction left unmatched. This CDR3 has 19 residues. Germline lookup yields CDR1 SGHRS and CDR2 YFSETQ. The CDR3 DNA is TGCGCCAGCAGCAGAAGACCGGGACAGGGGCTTGCAACTAATGAAAAACTGTTTTTT. Translating it yields CASSRRPGQGLATNEKLFF.

This clonotype has a handful of counts. The chain is built from TRBV7-9 and TRBJ2-7; D might be TRBD2 (6 bases). The CDR3 sequence is 14 residues long. V was trimmed by 5 bases and J by 5 bases, leaving 16 bases between them. Germline V CDR1 and CDR2: SEHNR, FQNEAQ (reference sequence). CDR3 in amino acids: CASSRTAWGDEQYF. CDR3 in DNA: TGTGCCAGCAGCCGAACGGCTTGGGGGGACGAGCAGTACTTC.